This is a list of T cell receptor beta chains from one sample in a study of human T cells and chemical hapten exposure. Each CDR3 protein gets one entry after TCRdb re-called the RACE reads with MiXCR. The sample has roughly 100,000 distinct CDR3 sequences; 34% are singletons. Sequenced material: whole blood, taken in connection with sensitization to the hapten diphenylcyclopropenone (DPC). Source of these receptors: a man in his forties with alopecia areata. Some clones in this sample may be carry-over from other donors' samples. The CDR3 runs from the conserved cysteine through the conserved F or W.

TRBV6-2/TRBV6-3 | CASSSNTGLPMTGELFF
TRBV6-1 | CASSDLALAGAPDTQYF
TRBV28 | CASSLQGQGNTEAFF
TRBV19 | CASSMSFGGADKDTQYF
TRBV5-6 | CASRLDRGREYF
TRBV7-2 | CASSLGASSSYEQYF
TRBV12-3/TRBV12-4 | CASSYDWENYGYTF
TRBV12-3/TRBV12-4 | CASSFWGYEQYF
TRBV20-1 | CSARRDTQYF
TRBV4-1 | CASSQGQGATEAFF
TRBV12-3/TRBV12-4 | CASLKPIPYNEQFF
TRBV12-3/TRBV12-4 | CASSTPDSNTDTQYF